The 20 T cell receptor beta chains listed next were all sequenced from one sample in a study of blood T cells in healthy people across ages. Combining a sample-barcoded 5' primer with a J-beta primer mix, a second PCR ran for about 7 to 12 cycles. TCRdb fed the 5' RACE reads into MiXCR, producing one record per CDR3 protein. This sample has 1,500,000 or so distinct CDR3 sequences; approximately 60% occur once, and the top ten carry roughly 7%. The sequenced sample was blood. The receptors shown here come from a young man in good health.

The chain couples TRBV29-1 to TRBJ2-1; TRBD2 aligns across 9 bases. The length of the CDR3 is 15 residues. CDR1 and CDR2 from the germline V gene are SQVTM and ANQGSEA. V trimming: 5 bases; J trimming: 2 bases; junction bases outside the gene matches: 7. The CDR3 region is CSVRRGGGPYNEQFF. The CDR3 coding sequence is TGCAGCGTTCGTCGCGGGGGGGGCCCCTACAATGAGCAGTTCTTC.

This clonotype was observed once. The rearrangement joins TRBV5-1 to TRBJ1-1; TRBD1 matches at 7 bases. The CDR3 sequence is 17 residues long. The junction had 10 bases not matched to a gene; V was cut back by 0 bases and J by 2 bases. Germline lookup yields CDR1 SGHRS and CDR2 YFSETQ. CDR3 in amino acids: CASSLEAPGQPNTEAFF. CDR3 in DNA: TGCGCCAGCAGCTTGGAGGCACCGGGACAGCCAAACACTGAAGCTTTCTTT.

This clonotype was seen only a few times. The chain couples TRBV5-1 to TRBJ2-5; tentatively, D is TRBD2 (6 bases). Trimming shortened V by 0 bases and J by 3 bases, and 18 bases separated the two germline ends. CDR3 length: 17 amino acids. CDR1 and CDR2 from the germline V gene are SGHRS and YFSETQ. CDR3 nucleotide sequence: TGCGCCAGCAGCTTGGCCAAGGTCATGAGGAGGGAAGAGACCCAGTACTTC. It encodes CASSLAKVMRREETQYF. The entire variable domain, with the rest obtained from reference TRBV5-1 and TRBJ2-5, is as follows: KAGVTQTPRYLIKTRGQQVTLSCSPISGHRSVSWYQQTPGQGLQFLFEYFSETQRNKGNFPGRFSGRQFSNSRSEMNVSTLELGDSALYLCASSLAKVMRREETQYFGPGTRLLVL.

This sequence joins TRBV20-1 and TRBJ2-7; D is possibly TRBD2 (5 bases). V gave up 3 bases and J gave up 0 bases, with 9 bases separating them. The germline gives CDR1 DFQATT, CDR2 SNEGSKA (reference sequence). The CDR3 is 13 residues long. Here the CDR3 DNA reads TGCAGTGCTAGTAGCGAAAACTCCTACGAGCAGTACTTC. As protein: CSASSENSYEQYF.

The chain is built from TRBV5-8 and TRBJ2-1, with TRBD2 matching over 8 bases. Trimming removed 3 bases from V and 9 bases from J; junction bases left unmatched: 14. In germline, CDR1 is SGHTS, CDR2 YDEGEE. This CDR3 is 16 amino acids long. CDR3 bases: TGTGCCAGCAGCTCAGGACTAGCCGTCTTGATGGGTGAGCAGTTCTTC. This translates into CASSSGLAVLMGEQFF.

This chain's CDR3 is CSAPGGGHEKLFF. CDR3 bases: TGCAGTGCCCCAGGGGGGGGGCACGAAAAACTGTTTTTT. The J gene is TRBJ1-4, the V gene TRBV20-1; 7 bases agree with TRBD1. Germline-derived CDR1 and CDR2 are DFQATT and SNEGSKA (reference sequence). The V and J ends lost 6 bases and 8 bases, in that order; junction bases with no gene match: 9. There are 13 residues in the CDR3.

The chain carries TRBV4-1 and TRBJ2-5; perhaps TRBD2 as D (6 bases). Germline V gives CDR1 MGHRA, CDR2 YSYEKL. V lost 1 base and J lost 4, with 13 bases in between. The CDR3 length is 15 residues. The CDR3 spells CASSQVDLEGETQYF. DNA for the CDR3: TGCGCCAGCAGCCAAGTTGATTTGGAGGGAGAGACCCAGTACTTC.

This clonotype turned up a few times. The J gene is TRBJ2-3, the V gene TRBV20-1; the match to TRBD2 covers 12 bases. The CDR3 loop spans 15 amino acids. With V trimmed by 6 bases and J by 2 bases, 6 bases remained unmatched. Germline V gives CDR1 DFQATT, CDR2 SNEGSKA (reference sequence). This CDR3 is CSAIRTSGDTDTQYF. In DNA form, the CDR3 reads TGCAGTGCGATTAGGACTAGCGGGGACACAGATACGCAGTATTTT.

The chain uses TRBV4-3 and TRBJ2-5; D remains ambiguous. Germline assignment: CDR1 LGHNA and CDR2 YSLEER. This CDR3 is built from 15 residues. The germline V and J ends were trimmed by 3 bases and 2 bases, with 13 bases remaining between them. DNA for the CDR3: TGCGCCAGCAGCCACTTTCGATCCGTTCAAGAGACCCAGTACTTC. Translating it yields CASSHFRSVQETQYF.

The V and J genes are TRBV4-1 and TRBJ2-7; D unresolved. This CDR3 is built from 16 residues. V was clipped by 3 bases and J by 1 base, with 16 bases between them. Germline lookup yields CDR1 MGHRA and CDR2 YSYEKL. Here the CDR3 reads CASSQDSGPRSYEQYF. For the CDR3, the DNA is TGCGCCAGCAGCCAGGATTCCGGGCCTCGTTCCTACGAGCAGTACTTC.

V is TRBV5-1 and J is TRBJ2-4; 7 positions match TRBD1. The DNA end is more similar to TRBJ2-7, so the J call may be wrong. Germline-derived CDR1 and CDR2 are SGHRS and YFSETQ. This CDR3 has 16 amino acids. CDR3 sequence (DNA): TGCGCCAGCAGCTTGGCGACAGGGCTTACTTACTACGAGCAGTACTTC. This translates into CASSLATGLTYYEQYF.

This clonotype was seen a handful of times. CDR3 amino acids: CSVEEGPRGANVLTF. The CDR3 bases are TGCAGCGTTGAAGAGGGACCCCGTGGGGCCAACGTCCTGACTTTC. V gene TRBV29-1 combines with J gene TRBJ2-6; D possibly matches TRBD1 or TRBD2 (5 bases each). There are 15 residues in the CDR3. The V end was cut by 0 bases, the J end by 3 bases, with 9 bases between. CDR1 SQVTM and CDR2 ANQGSEA come from the germline V gene.

The CDR3 nucleotides read TGCGCCAGCAGCTTGGCGGGGGGGCTGGATGAGCAGTTCTTC. This translates into CASSLAGGLDEQFF. The chain recombines TRBV5-1 with TRBJ2-1, with 8 nucleotides matching TRBD2. Germline V CDR1 and CDR2: SGHRS, YFSETQ. Trimming cost V 0 bases and J 8 bases; bases outside gene matches: 4. The CDR3 spans 14 residues.

The V gene is TRBV10-2, the J gene TRBJ2-1, with D hard to call. V lost 3 bases and J 8 bases, leaving 8 bases between the germline ends. CDR3 size: 12 residues. Germline V gene data show CDR1 as WSHSY and CDR2 as SAAADI. CDR3 nucleotides: TGCGCCAGCAGTGACTTGGACGATGAGCAGTTCTTC. The encoded protein is CASSDLDDEQFF.

This chain links TRBV4-2 with TRBJ1-1, with 7 positions matching TRBD1. Germline loops: CDR1 LGHNA, CDR2 YNFKEQ. Trimming took 1 base from V and 4 from J; bases not matched to a gene: 12. The CDR3 runs to 17 residues. CDR3 in DNA: TGTGCCAGCAGCCAAGTCGGGCTGGCAGGGGGTGGCACTGAAGCTTTCTTT. Translation: CASSQVGLAGGGTEAFF.

The rearrangement joins TRBV4-1 to TRBJ2-6; D unclear. The CDR3 consists of 14 residues. Germline CDR1 and CDR2: MGHRA and YSYEKL. The ends were cut back, 8 bases at V and 1 base at J, with 9 bases in the middle. The CDR3 spells CASAGTSGANVLTF. The CDR3 DNA follows: TGCGCCAGCGCAGGAACGTCTGGGGCCAACGTCCTGACTTTC.

Comments on this clonotype: One junction end disagrees with the germline gene, perhaps due to a read error. The chain couples TRBV7-8 to TRBJ2-6, with D perhaps TRBD1 (5 bases). The CDR3 contains 16 residues. Germline values: CDR1 SGHVS, CDR2 FQNEAQ. The CDR3 nucleotides read TGTGCCCGCAGCCAAAGACAGCCCTCTGGGGCCAACGTCCTGACTTTC. Encoded protein: CARSQRQPSGANVLTF.

CDR3 amino acids: CSAYSRDGYNSPLHF. CDR3 nucleotide sequence: TGCAGTGCTTATTCACGGGACGGCTATAATTCACCCCTCCACTTT. This chain uses TRBV20-1 with TRBJ1-6, with a weak D call TRBD1 (5 bases). Germline CDR1 is DFQATT and CDR2 is SNEGSKA (reference sequence). This CDR3 has 15 amino acids. V lost 5 bases to trimming and J lost 3 bases, with 14 bases between them.

The chain is built from TRBV29-1 and TRBJ1-5, with TRBD1 as a possible D gene (6 bases). The V end lost 7 bases, the J end lost 6 bases, and 16 bases lay between the germline ends. The CDR3 length is 13 residues. Per germline, CDR1 SQVTM and CDR2 ANQGSEA. The CDR3 sequence is CSGGQGLGQPQHF. CDR3 bases: TGCAGCGGGGGGCAGGGGCTAGGTCAGCCCCAGCATTTT.

The chain employs TRBV7-9 and TRBJ1-2; D perhaps matches TRBD1 (6 bases). The germline V gene encodes CDR1 SEHNR and CDR2 FQNEAQ (reference sequence). Trimming removed 6 bases at V and 3 bases at J, with 20 bases between. The CDR3 runs 16 residues. CDR3 bases: TGTGCCAGCAGTTCAACGTACGGACAGATCCACTATGGCTACACCTTC. It codes for CASSSTYGQIHYGYTF.